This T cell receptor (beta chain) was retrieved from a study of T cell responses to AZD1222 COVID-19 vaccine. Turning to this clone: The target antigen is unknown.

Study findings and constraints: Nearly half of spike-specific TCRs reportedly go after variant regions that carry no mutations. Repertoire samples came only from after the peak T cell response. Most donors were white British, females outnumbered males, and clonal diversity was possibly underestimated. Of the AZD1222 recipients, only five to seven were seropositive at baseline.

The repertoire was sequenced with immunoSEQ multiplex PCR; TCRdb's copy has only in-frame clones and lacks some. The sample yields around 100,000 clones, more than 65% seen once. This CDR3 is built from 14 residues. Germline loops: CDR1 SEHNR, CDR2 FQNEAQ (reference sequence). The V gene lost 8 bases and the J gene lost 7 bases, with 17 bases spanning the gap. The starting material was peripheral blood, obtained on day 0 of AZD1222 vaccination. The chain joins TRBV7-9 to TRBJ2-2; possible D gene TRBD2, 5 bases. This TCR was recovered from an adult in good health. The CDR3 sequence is CASLRSGGSGELFF. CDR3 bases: TGTGCCAGCCTTCGGTCAGGTGGGAGCGGGGAGCTGTTTTTT.